A single sample gave rise to the 10 T cell receptor beta chains below, sequenced in a study of blood T cell repertoires in COVID-19. Data came from immunoSEQ multiplex PCR; TCRdb stores just in-frame clones and leaves some out. The table lists 150,000 or so clones, 78% of them singletons. Sequencing was performed on peripheral blood. The source is a man older than 75 with acute or convalescent COVID-19.

Only a few counts were recorded for this clone. CDR3 nucleotide sequence: TGCGCCAGCAGCCCGGATGCAAGGGGCCCCAAGACCGGGGAGCTGTTTTTT. Translated: CASSPDARGPKTGELFF. The chain carries TRBV5-1 and TRBJ2-2, with D perhaps TRBD1 (5 bases). Trimming stripped 4 bases from V and 5 bases from J, with 21 bases between. The length of the CDR3 is 17 residues. CDR1 and CDR2 (germline): SGHRS, YFSETQ.

This clone occurred once. The chain links TRBV28 to TRBJ1-4, with TRBD1 matching over 9 bases. J was trimmed by 4 bases and V by 5 bases; bases with no gene match: 11. Germline V gene sequence: CDR1 MDHEN, CDR2 SYDVKM. The CDR3 contains 17 residues. The CDR3 DNA is TGTGCCAGCAGTGGTCTGGGACAGGGAAGATTTAATGAAAAACTGTTTTTT. It translates to CASSGLGQGRFNEKLFF.

The chain links TRBV7-9 to TRBJ2-5, with 7 bases fitting TRBD1. The CDR3 is 15 amino acids. The J segment lost 0 bases and the V segment lost 6 bases, leaving 7 bases of the junction unmatched. CDR1 and CDR2 (germline): SEHNR, FQNEAQ (reference sequence). CDR3 sequence: CASRSGTEYQETQYF. For the CDR3, the DNA is TGTGCCAGCAGGTCTGGGACAGAGTACCAAGAGACCCAGTACTTC.

The chain links TRBV7-9 to TRBJ2-1, with 9 bases fitting TRBD2. CDR3 size: 15 residues. The germline V gene encodes CDR1 SEHNR and CDR2 FQNEAQ (reference sequence). The trim removed 1 base at V and 7 bases at J, leaving 5 bases unmatched. In DNA, the CDR3 is TGTGCCAGCAGCTTAGGTCTAGCGGGGCCGAATGAGCAGTTCTTC. It is translated as CASSLGLAGPNEQFF.

Only one count was recorded for this clone. The genes are TRBV10-3 and TRBJ2-5; D is perhaps TRBD2 (5 bases). The CDR3 extends over 13 amino acids. The V gene's germline CDR1 is ENHRY and CDR2 SYGVKD. V was shortened by 3 bases and J by 14 bases, with 19 bases between the two germline ends. The CDR3 sequence is CAISETPGVQVYF. The CDR3 DNA is TGTGCCATCAGTGAAACGCCCGGGGTCCAGGTCTACTTC.

The V and J genes are TRBV10-1 and TRBJ2-2; 7 nucleotides line up with TRBD1. The V segment lost 5 bases and the J segment 6 bases; nucleotides outside the gene matches: 3. CDR1 WNHNN and CDR2 SYGVQD come from the germline V gene (reference sequence). The CDR3 loop spans 13 amino acids. This CDR3 is CASSIQGSGELFF. For the CDR3, the DNA is TGCGCCAGCAGTATACAGGGGTCCGGGGAGCTGTTTTTT.

The gene calls are TRBV28 and TRBJ1-1; D possibly corresponds to TRBD1 (5 bases). Germline V gives CDR1 MDHEN, CDR2 SYDVKM. V was clipped by 6 bases and J by 1 base, with 9 bases between them. CDR3 length equals 13 residues. This CDR3 reads CASSPGQNTEAFF. The CDR3 DNA reads TGTGCCAGCAGCCCCGGACAGAACACTGAAGCTTTCTTT.

This chain links TRBV5-1 with TRBJ1-2, with 8 nucleotides matching TRBD1. The V segment lost 0 bases and the J segment 4 bases; nucleotides outside the gene matches: 2. The CDR3 spans 14 residues. CDR1 and CDR2 from the germline V gene are SGHRS and YFSETQ. The CDR3 reads CASSLGGQAYGYTF. Written as DNA, the CDR3 is TGCGCCAGCAGCTTGGGGGGACAGGCCTATGGCTACACCTTC.

This chain connects TRBV15 to TRBJ1-4; 7 positions agree with TRBD1. The junction had 10 bases not matched to a gene; V was cut back by 4 bases and J by 5 bases. This CDR3 comprises 16 residues. In germline, CDR1 is LNHNV, CDR2 YYDKDF (reference sequence). CDR3 sequence: CATSTHPGTENEKLFF. CDR3 sequence (DNA): TGTGCCACCAGCACCCACCCGGGGACAGAGAATGAAAAACTGTTTTTT.

This clone was seen a handful of times. The gene calls are TRBV5-6 and TRBJ2-2, with TRBD1 identical over 7 bases. Trimming at V came to 4 bases and at J to 5 bases, leaving 8 bases not matched to a gene. Germline CDR1 and CDR2: SGHDT and YYEEEE. The CDR3 has 15 residues. CDR3 protein: CASSEGTDETGELFF. The CDR3 DNA reads as TGTGCCAGCAGCGAGGGGACAGATGAAACCGGGGAGCTGTTTTTT.